Shown below are 6 T cell receptor beta chains from a single sample sequenced in a study of shared clonotypes between healthy human individuals. TCRdb's copy holds only in-frame clones and misses some; the assay was immunoSEQ multiplex PCR. The sample contains roughly 770,000 clones, about 96% of which appear only once. CD45RO negativity and positive selection for CCR7 defined naive CD8 cells, a population that excluded terminally differentiated effector memory CD45RA+ cells. Sequencing used naive CD8+ T cells sorted from blood. The source of these receptors is a man between 25 and 39 years old in good health.

The chain is built from TRBV4-3 and TRBJ1-2; 12 nucleotides agree with TRBD1. This CDR3 is 16 amino acids long. V was clipped by 2 bases and J by 8 bases; unmatched bases: 9. CDR1 LGHNA and CDR2 YSLEER come from the germline V gene. The CDR3 coding sequence is TGCGCCAGCAGCCAAACCGGGACAGGGGGCCCGGGGGGCTACACCTTC. Its translation: CASSQTGTGGPGGYTF.

J is TRBJ2-7 and V is TRBV2; 7 nucleotides agree with TRBD1. Germline CDR1 reads SNHLY; CDR2 reads FYNNEI. This CDR3 region has 10 residues. Trimming removed 10 bases from V and 12 bases from J; junction bases left unmatched: 9. The CDR3 sequence: CATERGQMYF. CDR3 DNA sequence: TGTGCCACGGAGAGGGGACAGATGTACTTC.

The rearrangement links TRBV29-1 to TRBJ2-7, with TRBD2 as a possible D gene (5 bases). V gave up 3 bases and J gave up 0 bases, with 12 bases separating them. Germline loops: CDR1 SQVTM, CDR2 ANQGSEA. This CDR3 region has 14 residues. The CDR3 region is CSVESTDYSYEQYF. In DNA form, the CDR3 reads TGCAGCGTTGAGTCTACAGACTACTCCTACGAGCAGTACTTC.

The J gene is TRBJ2-7, the V gene TRBV7-9; D possibly corresponds to TRBD1 (6 bases). This CDR3 contains 15 residues. The V end lost 4 bases, the J end lost 5 bases, and 18 bases lay between the germline ends. Germline loops: CDR1 SEHNR, CDR2 FQNEAQ (reference sequence). The CDR3 DNA is TGTGCCAGCAGCTCCCTAGACGTGGGGGCCCACGAGCAGTACTTC. Protein product: CASSSLDVGAHEQYF.

The V and J genes are TRBV14 and TRBJ2-7; no reliable D call. This CDR3 region has 14 residues. In germline, CDR1 is SGHDN, CDR2 FVKESK. The V end lost 0 bases, the J end lost 3 bases, and 9 bases lay between the germline ends. CDR3 nucleotide sequence: TGTGCCAGCAGCCAAGAGAACCGGTACTACGAGCAGTACTTC. It is translated as CASSQENRYYEQYF.

V gene TRBV7-9 combines with J gene TRBJ2-7; D not certain. V gave up 5 bases and J gave up 0 bases, with 14 bases separating them. The CDR3 extends over 15 amino acids. The germline V gene has CDR1 SEHNR and CDR2 FQNEAQ (reference sequence). As DNA, the CDR3 is TGTGCCAGCAGCCCCGGTCAGGTTAGCTCCTACGAGCAGTACTTC. It translates to CASSPGQVSSYEQYF.